The rows below give T cell receptor beta chains drawn from one sample of a study of CD8 T cells in ankylosing spondylitis. TCRdb recomputed calls from the 5' RACE reads with MiXCR, one row per CDR3 protein. The table has about 230,000 distinct CDR3 sequences, approximately 8.4% seen once. Specimen: blood, either unsorted or a sorted T cell fraction (not recorded which). The receptors originated from a female donor with ankylosing spondylitis or in good health (not recorded which). Each CDR3 is given with its conserved first and last residue. The D gene is left open where the match is weak. Only part of the rows carry a size: once, few, many, or a class if the clone is expanded.

NA | NA | TRBJ1-1 | TRBV19 | TGTGCCAGTAGTAAGAGGCAATTGGGCACTGAATCTTTCTTT | CASSKRQLGTESFF
NA | many | TRBJ2-1 | TRBV24-1 | TGTGCCACCAGTGCCGGCGATGAGCAGTTCTTC | CATSAGDEQFF
NA | few | TRBJ1-1 | TRBV7-2 | TGTGCCAGCAGCTGGGGCAAGAACACTGAAGCTTTCTTT | CASSWGKNTEAFF
NA | many | TRBJ2-1 | TRBV7-3 | TGTGCCAGCAGCTTAGAGAACCCGTACAATGAGCAGTTCTTC | CASSLENPYNEQFF
NA | many | TRBJ2-5 | TRBV30 | TGTGCCTGGAGTTCTGCCCCCGGGCTAAGAGGAGAGACCCAGTACTTC | CAWSSAPGLRGETQYF
NA | many | TRBJ2-5 | TRBV5-6 | TGTGCCAGCAGCTTGGAAGTGACAGGACAAGAGACCCAGTACTTC | CASSLEVTGQETQYF
NA | many | TRBJ2-7 | TRBV4-3 | TGCGCCAGCAGCCAAGATCGAACTTACGAGCAGTACTTC | CASSQDRTYEQYF
TRBD1 | many | TRBJ1-1 | TRBV7-9 | TGTGCCAGCAGCCCCACAGGGGCATCCACTGAAGCTTTCTTT | CASSPTGASTEAFF
NA | few | TRBJ2-7 | TRBV12-3/TRBV12-4 | TGTGCCAGCAGTTCCCCACCCGACGGACACTACGAGCAGTACTTC | CASSSPPDGHYEQYF
NA | many | TRBJ2-3 | TRBV5-4 | TGTGCCAGCAGCTCAGGGACAAGCACAGATACGCAGTATTTT | CASSSGTSTDTQYF
NA | many | TRBJ2-1 | TRBV20-1 | TGCAGTGCAGTGGGACTCATCAGCTCCTACAATGAGCAGTTCTTC | CSAVGLISSYNEQFF
TRBD1 | many | TRBJ2-1 | TRBV28 | TGTGCCAGTCGGGGACAGGGCCAAAGGGATGAGCAGTTCTTC | CASRGQGQRDEQFF
NA | many | TRBJ2-7 | TRBV6-5 | TGTGCCAGCAGTTACTCGCGGGGGCTCGACTACGAGCAGTACTTC | CASSYSRGLDYEQYF
NA | many | TRBJ2-1 | TRBV20-1 | TGCAGTGCTAGAGCCGAGAGGGGGAGGGCGTCAAATGAGCAGTTCTTC | CSARAERGRASNEQFF
NA | many | TRBJ1-2 | TRBV20-1 | TGCAGTGCCCCCCCCGGGGGGGACTATGGCTACACCTTC | CSAPPGGDYGYTF
NA | many | TRBJ1-3 | TRBV7-8 | TGTGCCAGCAGCTTAGACGGGGGGCTTGGAAACACCATATATTTT | CASSLDGGLGNTIYF
TRBD1 | few | TRBJ1-1 | TRBV29-1 | TGCAGCGGGCGCAGGGGGCAACGGACTGAAGCTTTCTTT | CSGRRGQRTEAFF
NA | many | TRBJ2-7 | TRBV12-3/TRBV12-4 | TGTGCCAGCAGTTTAGTGGCAGGACTTACCTGGTACGAGCAGTACTTC | CASSLVAGLTWYEQYF
TRBD2 | many | TRBJ2-5 | TRBV5-5 | TGTGCCAGCAGGATAGTAGCGGGAGGGGTTTCTTCGGAGACCCAGTACTTC | CASRIVAGGVSSETQYF
TRBD2 | many | TRBJ2-2 | TRBV7-2 | TGTGCCAGCAGTCCAGCGGGAAAAGACACCGGGGAGCTGTTTTTT | CASSPAGKDTGELFF